The 18 T cell receptor beta chains given below trace back to one sample, sequenced in a study of blood T cell repertoires in COVID-19. Only in-frame clones appear in the TCRdb table, and some are missing; sequencing was by immunoSEQ multiplex PCR. The data show fewer than 140,000 clones, with 70% to 85% seen just once and 11% to 15% held by the top ten. Sequencing was carried out using peripheral blood. The source is a woman between 55 and 75 years old with acute or convalescent COVID-19.

The chain couples TRBV10-2 to TRBJ1-1, with D uncertain. Germline lookup yields CDR1 WSHSY and CDR2 SAAADI. This CDR3 is 13 amino acids long. The ends were cut back, 1 base at V and 1 base at J, with 4 bases in the middle. The CDR3 sequence: CASSEFRNTEAFF. Written as DNA, the CDR3 is TGCGCCAGCAGTGAGTTTCGGAACACTGAAGCTTTCTTT.

The chain couples TRBV9 to TRBJ2-3; the D is unclear. Germline values: CDR1 SGDLS, CDR2 YYNGEE. This CDR3 has 14 amino acids. V lost 0 bases and J lost 5, with 10 bases in between. CDR3 protein: CASSVEPNGDTQYF. The CDR3 DNA reads TGTGCCAGCAGCGTAGAGCCCAACGGAGATACGCAGTATTTT.

V gene TRBV6-5 combines with J gene TRBJ1-1; 7 bases align to TRBD1. Germline-derived CDR1 and CDR2 are MNHEY and SVGAGI. CDR3 length: 13 amino acids. V gave up 2 bases and J gave up 8 bases; unmatched junction bases: 5. CDR3 sequence reads: CASSYPGTEEAFF. In DNA form, the CDR3 reads TGTGCCAGCAGTTACCCAGGGACAGAAGAAGCTTTCTTT.

This clone was detected only once. The J gene is TRBJ1-1, the V gene TRBV5-1; no definite D call. The CDR3 runs 14 residues. Trimming left V 0 bases short and J 1 base short, with 7 bases between. Germline V gives CDR1 SGHRS, CDR2 YFSETQ. For the CDR3, the DNA is TGCGCCAGCAGCTTGGGGGCCCAGAACACTGAAGCTTTCTTT. It translates to CASSLGAQNTEAFF. The variable domain in full, with the rest retrieved from reference TRBV5-1 and TRBJ1-1, is KAGVTQTPRYLIKTRGQQVTLSCSPISGHRSVSWYQQTPGQGLQFLFEYFSETQRNKGNFPGRFSGRQFSNSRSEMNVSTLELGDSALYLCASSLGAQNTEAFFGQGTRLTVV.

This rearrangement joins TRBV18 to TRBJ2-6; D is uncertain. Germline V gene data show CDR1 as KGHSH and CDR2 as LQKENI. Trimming cost V 4 bases and J 0 bases, with 19 bases left between them. There are 19 residues in the CDR3. The chain's CDR3 is CASSLQQTSFGSGANVLTF. In DNA, the CDR3 is TGTGCCAGCTCACTCCAACAGACATCCTTCGGCTCTGGGGCCAACGTCCTGACTTTC. The variable domain in full, completed from reference TRBV18 and TRBJ2-6, reads NAGVMQNPRHLVRRRGQEARLRCSPMKGHSHVYWYRQLPEEGLKFMVYLQKENIIDESGMPKERFSAEFPKEGPSILRIQQVVRGDSAAYFCASSLQQTSFGSGANVLTFGAGSRLTVL.

CDR3 loop: CASSLSLVGETQYF. The CDR3, as DNA: TGTGCCAGCAGTTTATCCCTAGTAGGAGAGACCCAGTACTTC. The genes are TRBV27 and TRBJ2-5; D not resolved. Between the trimmed V and J ends, which lost 0 bases and 4 bases, there was a span of 9 bases. Germline assignment: CDR1 MNHEY and CDR2 SMNVEV (reference sequence). There are 14 residues in the CDR3.

This chain links TRBV5-1 with TRBJ2-7, with a weak D call TRBD2 (6 bases). This CDR3 has 15 residues. Per the germline V gene, CDR1 is SGHRS and CDR2 is YFSETQ. The V gene lost 4 bases and the J gene lost 5 bases, with 19 bases spanning the gap. The CDR3 protein is CASSVGTPPVNEQYF. In DNA, the CDR3 is TGCGCCAGCAGCGTAGGGACTCCTCCTGTGAACGAGCAGTACTTC.

This sequence joins TRBV5-1 and TRBJ1-2, with TRBD1 matching over 7 bases. The CDR3 has 14 amino acids. The trim removed 4 bases at V and 0 bases at J, leaving 3 bases unmatched. The germline gives CDR1 SGHRS, CDR2 YFSETQ. CDR3 sequence (DNA): TGCGCCAGCAGCGGGGACAGTCCTAACTATGGCTACACCTTC. Protein sequence: CASSGDSPNYGYTF. Based on the CDR3 plus reference TRBV5-1 and TRBJ1-2, the full variable domain is KAGVTQTPRYLIKTRGQQVTLSCSPISGHRSVSWYQQTPGQGLQFLFEYFSETQRNKGNFPGRFSGRQFSNSRSEMNVSTLELGDSALYLCASSGDSPNYGYTFGSGTRLTVV.

V is TRBV11-2 and J is TRBJ1-1; 8 bases are a match to TRBD1. CDR1 is SGHAT, CDR2 FQNNGV, per germline. The CDR3 length is 16 residues. V was pared by 5 bases and J by 3 bases, with 11 bases of the junction left unmatched. The CDR3 DNA sequence: TGTGCCAGCAGCCGCAGGGGGCGGGTGGAAGACACTGAAGCTTTCTTT. Its translation: CASSRRGRVEDTEAFF.

The chain combines TRBV4-1 with TRBJ1-4; tentative D call: TRBD1 (6 bases). Germline values: CDR1 MGHRA, CDR2 YSYEKL. The CDR3 runs 17 residues. The germline V and J ends were trimmed by 4 bases and 0 bases, with 15 bases remaining between them. In DNA form, the CDR3 reads TGCGCCAGCAGCCCGCGAGGGGGGGCCGCAACTAATGAAAAACTGTTTTTT. Protein sequence: CASSPRGGAATNEKLFF.

The chain combines TRBV18 with TRBJ2-7, with TRBD1 identical over 7 bases. The V gene's germline CDR1 is KGHSH and CDR2 LQKENI. CDR3 length: 15 amino acids. V gave up 3 bases and J gave up 5 bases; unmatched junction bases: 10. CDR3 nucleotide sequence: TGTGCCAGCTCACCTTCCGGCACAGGGGTCGACGAGCAGTACTTC. Protein sequence: CASSPSGTGVDEQYF. Variable domain in full (rest from reference TRBV18 and TRBJ2-7): NAGVMQNPRHLVRRRGQEARLRCSPMKGHSHVYWYRQLPEEGLKFMVYLQKENIIDESGMPKERFSAEFPKEGPSILRIQQVVRGDSAAYFCASSPSGTGVDEQYFGPGTRLTVT.

The rearrangement uses TRBV5-4 and TRBJ2-2; 7 bases agree with TRBD2. V trimming: 1 base; J trimming: 0 bases; junction bases outside the gene matches: 6. The CDR3 consists of 17 residues. The germline gives CDR1 SGHNT, CDR2 YYREEE (reference sequence). The CDR3 DNA sequence: TGTGCCAGCAGCTTGTATCAAGCGGGAACGAACACCGGGGAGCTGTTTTTT. Translated: CASSLYQAGTNTGELFF. The full variable domain, with the rest looked up from reference TRBV5-4 and TRBJ2-2, is ETGVTQSPTHLIKTRGQQVTLRCSSQSGHNTVSWYQQALGQGPQFIFQYYREEENGRGNFPPRFSGLQFPNYSSELNVNALELDDSALYLCASSLYQAGTNTGELFFGEGSRLTVL.

The chain is built from TRBV29-1 and TRBJ1-2; D may be TRBD1 (6 bases). CDR3 length: 14 amino acids. Germline loops: CDR1 SQVTM, CDR2 ANQGSEA. Trimming left V 6 bases short and J 5 bases short, with 19 bases between. The CDR3 sequence: CSVRPDSDSYGYTF. The CDR3 DNA follows: TGCAGCGTAAGACCGGACAGCGACTCGTATGGCTACACCTTC.

The J gene is TRBJ1-6, the V gene TRBV19; a weak D match, TRBD1 (6 bases). Trimming left V 8 bases short and J 6 bases short, with 14 bases between. Germline V lookup: CDR1 LNHDA, CDR2 SQIVND (reference sequence). The CDR3 consists of 14 residues. The CDR3 DNA reads as TGTGCCAGTTCACAGGGTACTTTTAATTCACCCCTCCACTTT. Translation gives CASSQGTFNSPLHF.

V gene TRBV15 combines with J gene TRBJ2-7; TRBD1 agrees at 10 bases. This CDR3 region has 17 residues. The germline V gene has CDR1 LNHNV and CDR2 YYDKDF (reference sequence). V lost 0 bases to trimming and J lost 5 bases; unmatched junction nucleotides: 10. CDR3: CATSRDEIGTGVNEQYF. The CDR3 DNA follows: TGTGCCACCAGCAGAGATGAAATAGGGACAGGGGTCAACGAGCAGTACTTC. Drawing the rest from reference TRBV15 and TRBJ2-7, the complete variable domain is DAMVIQNPRYQVTQFGKPVTLSCSQTLNHNVMYWYQQKSSQAPKLLFHYYDKDFNNEADTPDNFQSRRPNTSFCFLDIRSPGLGDTAMYLCATSRDEIGTGVNEQYFGPGTRLTVT.

The V call is TRBV7-2, the J call TRBJ1-1; 9 bases are a match to TRBD1. The V gene end was trimmed by 5 bases and the J gene end by 7 bases; junction bases not matched to a gene: 2. Germline V gene sequence: CDR1 SGHTA, CDR2 FQGNSA. The CDR3 is 12 amino acids. As DNA, the CDR3 is TGTGCCAGCAGCAGGGACAGGGTTGAAGCTTTCTTT. It specifies CASSRDRVEAFF.

CDR3 residues: CASSMGTALNQPQHF. The CDR3 nucleotides are TGTGCCAGTAGTATGGGGACAGCTCTCAATCAGCCCCAGCATTTT. V gene TRBV19 combines with J gene TRBJ1-5; 7 nucleotides agree with TRBD1. The CDR3 is 15 residues long. With V trimmed by 3 bases and J by 3 bases, 5 bases remained unmatched. Germline CDR1 is LNHDA and CDR2 is SQIVND (reference sequence).

The chain has TRBV5-1 and TRBJ1-1; 9 nucleotides agree with TRBD1. Germline CDR1 is SGHRS and CDR2 is YFSETQ. V gave up 4 bases and J gave up 5 bases; unmatched junction bases: 9. This CDR3 comprises 15 residues. The CDR3 nucleotides are TGCGCCAGCAGCCCGTCGGGACAGGGATGGACTGAAGCTTTCTTT. Translating gives CASSPSGQGWTEAFF.